The 30 T cell receptor beta chains listed next were all sequenced from one sample in a study of control samples from healthy donors and cancer patients. Repertoires were generated with immunoSEQ multiplex PCR, while TCRdb's copy carries only in-frame clones and drops some. The profile covers about 27,000 clones, with approximately 90% appearing a single time and over 10% taken by the ten largest. Material for sequencing was PBMCs. These receptors originate from a man over 45 with lung cancer.

This chain uses TRBV11-2 with TRBJ1-5; weak D call: TRBD1 (5 bases). Germline CDR1 reads SGHAT; CDR2 reads FQNNGV. This CDR3 region has 13 residues. V shed 4 bases and J shed 4 bases, with 8 bases lying between them. CDR3 sequence (DNA): TGTGCCAGCAGCTCGGAGGGGAATCAGCCCCAGCATTTT. It specifies CASSSEGNQPQHF.

This clone has a single count. V and J are TRBV6-5 and TRBJ1-4; D gene unclear. There are 15 residues in the CDR3. Trimming removed 2 bases at V and 7 bases at J, with 14 bases between. Germline loops: CDR1 MNHEY, CDR2 SVGAGI. The CDR3 coding sequence is TGTGCCAGCAGTTACGTCGGGTCCGGGTTTGAAAAACTGTTTTTT. This gives the protein CASSYVGSGFEKLFF.

The chain has TRBV10-3 and TRBJ2-7; D is possibly TRBD1 (5 bases). This CDR3 region has 14 residues. V dropped 1 base and J dropped 5 bases, with 12 bases sitting between them. The germline CDR1 and CDR2 sequences are ENHRY and SYGVKD. CDR3 in DNA: TGTGCCATCAGTGAGTGGGGCGGTGTGGACGAGCAGTACTTC. It specifies CAISEWGGVDEQYF.

J is TRBJ2-5 and V is TRBV29-1; the match to TRBD1 covers 7 bases. Trimming removed 7 bases from V and 3 bases from J; junction bases left unmatched: 2. CDR1 is SQVTM, CDR2 ANQGSEA, per germline. The CDR3 sequence is 11 residues long. The CDR3 loop is CSDGTEETQYF. The DNA of the CDR3 is TGCAGCGACGGGACAGAAGAGACCCAGTACTTC.

The chain has TRBV4-3 and TRBJ1-2; no clear D gene. The CDR3 spans 13 residues. V was pared by 2 bases and J by 8 bases, with 12 bases between. CDR1 LGHNA and CDR2 YSLEER come from the germline V gene. CDR3 DNA: TGCGCCAGCAGCCAAATCAGAGGGAGCGGCTACACCTTC. The encoded protein is CASSQIRGSGYTF.

This sequence joins TRBV7-2 and TRBJ2-2; D is ambiguous. The CDR3 is made up of 12 amino acids. Germline-derived CDR1 and CDR2 are SGHTA and FQGNSA. V shed 1 base and J shed 9 bases, with 6 bases lying between them. CDR3 nucleotide sequence: TGTGCCAGCAGCTTAGTAAGCCGGGAGCTGTTTTTT. It specifies CASSLVSRELFF.

J is TRBJ1-1 and V is TRBV3-1 (or the pseudogene TRBV3-2), with 7 bases identical to TRBD1. Trimming cost V 3 bases and J 6 bases; bases outside gene matches: 7. The CDR3 covers 14 residues. Germline V gene data show CDR1 as LGHDT and CDR2 as YNNKEL (reference sequence). The CDR3 DNA is TGTGCCAGCAGCCACAGACAGGGACCTCCTGAAGCTTTCTTT. Its translation: CASSHRQGPPEAFF.

This sequence joins TRBV6-1 and TRBJ2-7, with a tentative D call TRBD2 (6 bases). Germline loops: CDR1 MNHNS, CDR2 SASEGT. The germline V and J ends were trimmed by 0 bases and 5 bases, with 14 bases remaining between them. This CDR3 has 15 amino acids. The CDR3 loop is CASSEAVGRRDEQYF. The CDR3 bases are TGTGCCAGCAGTGAAGCGGTGGGCAGGAGGGACGAGCAGTACTTC.

The gene calls are TRBV7-3 and TRBJ2-2; 7 bases match TRBD1. The germline CDR1 and CDR2 sequences are SGHTA and FQGTGA. V was clipped by 5 bases and J by 1 base; unmatched bases: 7. CDR3 length: 16 amino acids. The CDR3: CASSEQGPQNTGELFF. The CDR3, as DNA: TGTGCCAGCAGCGAACAGGGGCCCCAGAACACCGGGGAGCTGTTTTTT.

The chain combines TRBV6-1 with TRBJ2-5; 9 bases agree with TRBD1. The CDR3 covers 16 residues. CDR1 and CDR2 from the germline V gene are MNHNS and SASEGT. V lost 4 bases, J lost 5 bases, and 11 bases stayed unmatched. The CDR3 DNA reads TGTGCCAGCAGTGGAGGGGGAACAGGGGGCTCGGAGACCCAGTACTTC. It codes for CASSGGGTGGSETQYF.

The chain couples TRBV6-5 to TRBJ2-7; D unclear. The CDR3 length is 14 residues. V dropped 4 bases and J dropped 0 bases, with 10 bases sitting between them. The germline CDR1 and CDR2 sequences are MNHEY and SVGAGI. The CDR3 is CASSSPSGSYEQYF. The CDR3 DNA is TGTGCCAGCAGTTCGCCTTCGGGCTCCTACGAGCAGTACTTC.

This chain's CDR3 is CASSQGWDTGETQYF. CDR3 coding DNA: TGTGCCAGCTCACAGGGATGGGACACTGGAGAGACCCAGTACTTC. The chain couples TRBV18 to TRBJ2-5; possibly TRBD1 for D (6 bases). Germline assignment: CDR1 KGHSH and CDR2 LQKENI. The V end was cut by 4 bases, the J end by 4 bases, with 16 bases between. The CDR3 length is 15 residues.

V usage is TRBV29-1 and J usage is TRBJ1-1; 9 bases align to TRBD1. CDR1 and CDR2 (germline): SQVTM, ANQGSEA. There are 14 residues in the CDR3. Unmatched junction bases numbered 11, after V lost 5 bases and J lost 7 bases. CDR3 amino acids: CSVLMSGTGNEAFF. Written as DNA, the CDR3 is TGCAGCGTTCTTATGTCTGGGACAGGGAATGAAGCTTTCTTT. The entire variable domain, with the rest obtained from reference TRBV29-1 and TRBJ1-1, is as follows: SAVISQKPSRDICQRGTSLTIQCQVDSQVTMMFWYRQQPGQSLTLIATANQGSEATYESGFVIDKFPISRPNLTFSTLTVSNMSPEDSSIYLCSVLMSGTGNEAFFGQGTRLTVV.

The chain uses TRBV18 and TRBJ1-1, with 9 bases identical to TRBD1. Germline V lookup: CDR1 KGHSH, CDR2 LQKENI. V lost 3 bases to trimming and J lost 6 bases; unmatched junction nucleotides: 2. This CDR3 has 13 residues. The CDR3 bases are TGTGCCAGCTCACCCAGGACAGGGGCTGAAGCTTTCTTT. It translates to CASSPRTGAEAFF.

This clone was picked up a small number of times. The genes are TRBV5-1 and TRBJ2-5, with D unclear. V was pared by 7 bases and J by 1 base, with 14 bases between. From germline, CDR1 is SGHRS and CDR2 YFSETQ. The CDR3 covers 14 residues. This CDR3 is CASAASNLQETQYF. DNA for the CDR3: TGCGCCAGCGCGGCGTCCAACCTCCAAGAGACCCAGTACTTC.

The chain uses TRBV6-4 and TRBJ2-3; D tentatively reads TRBD1 or TRBD2 (6 bases each). The CDR3 contains 15 residues. Trimming took off 2 bases at V and 3 bases at J, with 12 bases between the two ends. Germline values: CDR1 MRHNA, CDR2 SNTAGT. DNA of the CDR3: TGTGCCAGCAGTGACAGCAGGAGGGGGACAGATACGCAGTATTTT. It yields the protein CASSDSRRGTDTQYF.

This chain's CDR3 is CASSLATGLAGQETQYF. CDR3 in DNA: TGTGCCAGCAGCTTAGCGACGGGACTAGCGGGGCAAGAGACCCAGTACTTC. This chain links TRBV7-2 with TRBJ2-5, with 13 bases matching TRBD2. V was clipped by 0 bases and J by 2 bases; unmatched bases: 3. This CDR3 contains 17 residues. Germline V lookup: CDR1 SGHTA, CDR2 FQGNSA.

The CDR3 coding sequence is TGTGCCAGCAGTTACGGGGACTACGGGGACGAGCAGTACTTC. Its protein is CASSYGDYGDEQYF. The chain combines TRBV6-5 with TRBJ2-7, with 7 bases fitting TRBD2. The germline V gene has CDR1 MNHEY and CDR2 SVGAGI. The CDR3 is 14 residues long. Trimming at V came to 2 bases and at J to 5 bases, leaving 6 bases not matched to a gene.

The chain carries TRBV6-5 and TRBJ2-3; D call uncertain. Trimming cost V 5 bases and J 2 bases, with 8 bases left between them. The length of the CDR3 is 13 residues. Germline V gene data show CDR1 as MNHEY and CDR2 as SVGAGI. The CDR3 sequence: CASSRPNTDTQYF. The CDR3 DNA sequence: TGTGCCAGCAGTCGGCCGAACACAGATACGCAGTATTTT.

This clone was found once. The rearrangement joins TRBV10-3 to TRBJ2-1; 15 bases align to TRBD2. The CDR3 spans 17 residues. Germline V gene lookup returns CDR1 ENHRY and CDR2 SYGVKD. The V and J ends lost 2 bases and 7 bases, in that order; junction bases with no gene match: 6. The CDR3 region has the DNA TGTGCCATCAGTGAGAGCGGACTAGCGGGGGGGTCGAATGAGCAGTTCTTC. It translates to CAISESGLAGGSNEQFF.

This clone has a single count. The chain couples TRBV7-2 to TRBJ1-1; no reliable D call. V was trimmed by 6 bases and J by 1 base, leaving 9 bases between them. Per germline, CDR1 SGHTA and CDR2 FQGNSA. This CDR3 has 13 amino acids. In DNA form, the CDR3 reads TGTGCCAGCAGTTCTGGAGGGAACACTGAAGCTTTCTTT. It specifies CASSSGGNTEAFF. Filled out from reference TRBV7-2 and TRBJ1-1, the complete variable domain reads GAGVSQSPSNKVTEKGKDVELRCDPISGHTALYWYRQSLGQGLEFLIYFQGNSAPDKSGLPSDRFSAERTGGSVSTLTIQRTQQEDSAVYLCASSSGGNTEAFFGQGTRLTVV.

J is TRBJ2-7 and V is TRBV20-1; D uncertain. The CDR3 length is 11 residues. Germline-derived CDR1 and CDR2 are DFQATT and SNEGSKA (reference sequence). The ends were cut back, 3 bases at V and 2 bases at J, with 5 bases in the middle. CDR3 in amino acids: CSASVAYEQYF. CDR3 DNA: TGCAGTGCTAGTGTGGCCTACGAGCAGTACTTC.

The genes are TRBV28 and TRBJ1-2; TRBD1 might be the D (6 bases). This CDR3 has 14 residues. Germline V CDR1 and CDR2: MDHEN, SYDVKM. Trimming pared 4 bases from V and 4 bases from J, leaving 13 bases between. CDR3 protein: CASSSWGTLYGYTF. Here the CDR3 DNA reads TGTGCCAGCAGTTCCTGGGGGACACTCTATGGCTACACCTTC.

The gene calls are TRBV5-1 and TRBJ1-2; 7 positions match TRBD1. V was clipped by 4 bases and J by 3 bases; unmatched bases: 3. In germline, CDR1 is SGHRS, CDR2 YFSETQ. The CDR3 is made up of 13 amino acids. CDR3 sequence (DNA): TGCGCCAGCAGCGAAACAGGGGACTATGGCTACACCTTC. Translating gives CASSETGDYGYTF.

Written as DNA, the CDR3 is TGTGCCAGTAGTATGTGGCGGGGGACGGACACCGGGGAGCTGTTTTTT. Its protein is CASSMWRGTDTGELFF. The rearrangement uses TRBV19 and TRBJ2-2, with 7 bases lining up with TRBD2. CDR1 and CDR2 from the germline V gene are LNHDA and SQIVND (reference sequence). The CDR3 extends over 16 amino acids. Trimming took 3 bases from V and 3 from J; bases not matched to a gene: 7.

The rearrangement uses TRBV28 and TRBJ1-3; 7 nucleotides line up with TRBD1. CDR1 MDHEN and CDR2 SYDVKM come from the germline V gene. After removal of 4 bases from V and 0 bases from J, the junction contained 6 bases not matched to a gene. This CDR3 region has 16 residues. The CDR3 DNA sequence: TGTGCCAGCAGTTCTGGACAGGCCAGCTCTGGAAACACCATATATTTT. Protein sequence: CASSSGQASSGNTIYF.

The chain employs TRBV12-3 or TRBV12-4 and TRBJ2-5; D unclear. V was cut by 0 bases and J by 2 bases, with 4 bases left in between. CDR3 length equals 13 residues. The CDR3 loop is CASSLADQETQYF. CDR3 sequence (DNA): TGTGCCAGCAGTTTAGCGGATCAAGAGACCCAGTACTTC.

The chain is built from TRBV30 and TRBJ1-5; D call uncertain. Germline V CDR1 and CDR2: GTSNPN, SVGIG (reference sequence). CDR3 length: 13 amino acids. V was clipped by 0 bases and J by 6 bases, with 9 bases between them. CDR3 residues: CAWSVGRRQPQHF. The CDR3 bases are TGTGCCTGGAGTGTAGGTCGACGTCAGCCCCAGCATTTT.

V gene TRBV2 combines with J gene TRBJ1-2, with D possibly being TRBD1 (5 bases). The germline V gene has CDR1 SNHLY and CDR2 FYNNEI. The length of the CDR3 is 13 residues. The germline V and J ends were trimmed by 5 bases and 0 bases, with 7 bases remaining between them. CDR3 coding DNA: TGTGCCAGCAGTCGACAGTCTAACTATGGCTACACCTTC. Protein: CASSRQSNYGYTF.

The V call is TRBV10-1, the J call TRBJ2-7; 9 nucleotides match TRBD1. Germline loops: CDR1 WNHNN, CDR2 SYGVQD (reference sequence). Trimming took 0 bases from V and 4 from J; bases not matched to a gene: 1. The CDR3 consists of 14 residues. The DNA for the CDR3 is TGCGCCAGCAGTGAGTCGGACAGGGGTTACGAGCAGTACTTC. Amino acid sequence: CASSESDRGYEQYF.